One and the same sample provided the 5 T cell receptor beta chains below, sequenced in a study of cytomegalovirus exposure and HLA in healthy donors. A multiplex PCR was run with 60 Vbeta primers and 13 Jbeta primers. Repertoires were generated with immunoSEQ multiplex PCR, while TCRdb's copy carries only in-frame clones and drops some. This listing includes about 88,000 clones. Material: PBMCs. Receptors originate from a girl aged 5 to 17 in good health and CMV-seropositive.

The J gene is TRBJ2-3, the V gene TRBV4-2, with D unresolved. The CDR3 runs to 15 residues. Germline CDR1 reads LGHNA; CDR2 reads YNFKEQ. The V gene lost 4 bases and the J gene lost 0 bases, with 11 bases spanning the gap. CDR3 in DNA: TGTGCCAGCAGCCCTAACGGTAGAAGCACAGATACGCAGTATTTT. Translated, it gives CASSPNGRSTDTQYF.

The rearrangement links TRBV6-1 to TRBJ1-1; D may be TRBD1 (5 bases). Germline V gives CDR1 MNHNS, CDR2 SASEGT. Trimming removed 8 bases at V and 4 bases at J, with 17 bases between. The length of the CDR3 is 14 residues. CDR3 DNA: TGTGCCAGCGGGGTAATAGGGGAGGGCACTGAAGCTTTCTTT. This sequence encodes CASGVIGEGTEAFF.

CDR3 residues: CASSFVGRETQYF. CDR3 DNA sequence: TGTGCCAGCAGCTTTGTAGGGAGGGAGACCCAGTACTTC. This chain connects TRBV7-9 to TRBJ2-5, with D perhaps TRBD2 (6 bases). Per germline, CDR1 SEHNR and CDR2 FQNEAQ (reference sequence). The V gene lost 3 bases and the J gene lost 5 bases, with 10 bases spanning the gap. This CDR3 spans 13 amino acids.

V is TRBV6-1 and J is TRBJ1-6; TRBD1 agrees at 8 bases. Germline-derived CDR1 and CDR2 are MNHNS and SASEGT. CDR3 length equals 13 residues. V dropped 10 bases and J dropped 8; count of bases not matched to a gene: 7. CDR3 protein: CATSDRDYSPLHF. The CDR3 DNA reads TGTGCCACTTCGGACAGGGATTATTCACCCCTCCACTTT.

The V and J genes are TRBV18 and TRBJ2-5; 9 bases agree with TRBD1. The CDR3 spans 14 residues. Germline values: CDR1 KGHSH, CDR2 LQKENI. After removal of 3 bases from V and 3 bases from J, the junction contained 2 bases not matched to a gene. The CDR3 nucleotides read TGTGCCAGCTCACCGGGACAGGGAAAAGAGACCCAGTACTTC. It is translated as CASSPGQGKETQYF.